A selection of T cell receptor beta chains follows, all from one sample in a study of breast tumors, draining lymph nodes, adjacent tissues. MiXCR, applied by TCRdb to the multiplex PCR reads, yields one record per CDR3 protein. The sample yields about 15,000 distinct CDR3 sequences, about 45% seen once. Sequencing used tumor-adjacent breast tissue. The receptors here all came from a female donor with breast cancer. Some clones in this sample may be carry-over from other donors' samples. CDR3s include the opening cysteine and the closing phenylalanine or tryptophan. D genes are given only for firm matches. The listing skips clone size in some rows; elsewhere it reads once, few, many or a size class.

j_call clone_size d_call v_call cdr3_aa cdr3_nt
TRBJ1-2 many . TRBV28 CASSLWQNYGYTF TGTGCCAGCAGTTTGTGGCAGAACTATGGCTACACCTTC
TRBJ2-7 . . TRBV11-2 CASSPRGSAYEQYF TGTGCCAGCAGCCCCCGAGGTAGCGCCTACGAGCAGTACTTC
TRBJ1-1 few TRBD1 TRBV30 CAWSLGDRGNTEAFF TGTGCCTGGAGTTTGGGGGACAGGGGGAACACTGAAGCTTTCTTT
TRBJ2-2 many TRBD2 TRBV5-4 CASSPGGPRELGGGELFF TGTGCCAGCAGCCCCGGAGGGCCGCGGGAGCTTGGGGGCGGGGAGCTGTTTTTT
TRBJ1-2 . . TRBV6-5 CASSQDSYGYTF TGTGCCAGCAGCCAAGACAGCTATGGCTACACCTTC
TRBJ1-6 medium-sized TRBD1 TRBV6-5 CASSNWGTGRGDLHF TGTGCCAGCAGTAATTGGGGGACAGGGAGGGGTGACCTCCACTTT
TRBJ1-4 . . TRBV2 CASTVRSEKLFF TGTGCCAGCACTGTCCGCTCTGAAAAACTGTTTTTT
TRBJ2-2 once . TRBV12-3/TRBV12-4 CASSLGTGELFF TGTGCCAGCAGTCTCGGTACCGGGGAGCTGTTTTTT
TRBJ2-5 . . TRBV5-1 CASSLGRTDRETQYF TGTGCCAGCAGCTTGGGGCGGACAGACCGAGAGACCCAGTACTTC
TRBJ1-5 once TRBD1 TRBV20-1 CSAPTGVNQPQHF TGCAGCGCCCCCACAGGGGTCAATCAGCCCCAGCATTTT
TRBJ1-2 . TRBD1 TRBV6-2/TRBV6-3 CASKTGTGSGYTF TGTGCCAGCAAAACGGGGACAGGCTCTGGCTACACCTTC
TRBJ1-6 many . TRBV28 CASSLLGLRSPLHF TGTGCCAGCAGTTTGTTAGGGTTAAGGTCACCCCTCCACTTT
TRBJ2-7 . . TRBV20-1 CSAREPFPPYEQYF TGCAGTGCTAGAGAGCCTTTTCCGCCCTACGAGCAGTACTTC
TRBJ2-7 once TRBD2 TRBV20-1 CSARVLADYEQYF TGCAGTGCTAGAGTCCTAGCGGACTACGAGCAGTACTTC
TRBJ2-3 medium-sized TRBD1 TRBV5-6 CASSLALTGLSTDTQYF TGTGCCAGCAGCTTGGCACTGACAGGGTTGAGCACAGATACGCAGTATTTT
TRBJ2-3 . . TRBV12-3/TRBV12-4 CASRGGQDTQYF TGTGCCAGCAGGGGCGGACAGGATACGCAGTATTTT
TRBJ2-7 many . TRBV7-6 CASSLGRLTEQHF TGTGCCAGCAGCTTAGGGAGACTCACCGAGCAGCACTTC
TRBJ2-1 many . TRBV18 CASSPGGLNYNEQFF TGTGCCAGCTCACCAGGGGGCCTCAATTACAATGAGCAGTTCTTC
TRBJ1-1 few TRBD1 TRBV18 CASSSGTGGTEAFF TGTGCCAGCTCATCCGGGACAGGGGGCACTGAAGCTTTCTTT